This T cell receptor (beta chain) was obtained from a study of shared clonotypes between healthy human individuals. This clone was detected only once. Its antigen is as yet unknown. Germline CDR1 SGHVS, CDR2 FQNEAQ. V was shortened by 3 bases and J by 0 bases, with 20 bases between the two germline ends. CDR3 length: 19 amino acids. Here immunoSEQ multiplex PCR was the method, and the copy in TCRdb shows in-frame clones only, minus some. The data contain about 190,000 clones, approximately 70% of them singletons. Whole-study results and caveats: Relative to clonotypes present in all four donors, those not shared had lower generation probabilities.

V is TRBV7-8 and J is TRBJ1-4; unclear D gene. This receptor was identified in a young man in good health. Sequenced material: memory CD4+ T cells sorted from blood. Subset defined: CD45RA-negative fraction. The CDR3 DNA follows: TGTGCCAGCAGCTTCTATCTGACTCCTCTATTTGCAACTAATGAAAAACTGTTTTTT. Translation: CASSFYLTPLFATNEKLFF. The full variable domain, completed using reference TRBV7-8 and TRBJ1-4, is GAGVSQSPRYKVAKRGQDVALRCDPISGHVSLFWYQQALGQGPEFLTYFQNEAQLDKSGLPSDRFFAERPEGSVSTLKIQRTQQEDSAVYLCASSFYLTPLFATNEKLFFGSGTQLSVL.